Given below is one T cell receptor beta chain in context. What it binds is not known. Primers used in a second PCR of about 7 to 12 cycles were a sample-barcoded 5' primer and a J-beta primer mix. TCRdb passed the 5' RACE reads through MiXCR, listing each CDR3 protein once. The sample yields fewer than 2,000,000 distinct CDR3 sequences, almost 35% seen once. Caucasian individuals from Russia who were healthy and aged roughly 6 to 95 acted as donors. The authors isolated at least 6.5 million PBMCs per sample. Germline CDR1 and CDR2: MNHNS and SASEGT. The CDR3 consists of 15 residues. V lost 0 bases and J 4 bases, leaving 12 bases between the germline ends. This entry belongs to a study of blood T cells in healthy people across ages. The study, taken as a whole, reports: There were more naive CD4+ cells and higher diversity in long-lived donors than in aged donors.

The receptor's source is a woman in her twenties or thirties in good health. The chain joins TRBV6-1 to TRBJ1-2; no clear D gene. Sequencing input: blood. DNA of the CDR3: TGTGCCAGCAGTGAAGCCGGCAGAGAATTCTATGGCTACACCTTC. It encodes CASSEAGREFYGYTF.